This T cell receptor (beta chain) is from a study of blood T cell repertoires in COVID-19. In the study overall: T cells, B-cell-depleted T cells, or PBMCs provided the cDNA or gDNA that served as material.

As processed by the authors: For nucleated cells, counts were estimated from reference gene primer amplification. Clones were read by immunoSEQ multiplex PCR, and TCRdb kept only the in-frame ones, dropping some. The D gene and trimming were derived from the DNA, and the V and J assignments and clone size from that table. This table holds approximately 200,000 clones, approximately 88% found once. Clinical histories supplied by participants themselves formed the basis of cohort assignment. The CDR3 is 13 amino acids. Per germline, CDR1 SGHRS and CDR2 YFSETQ. The V gene lost 4 bases and the J gene lost 2 bases, with 10 bases spanning the gap.

This receptor was obtained from a woman younger than 45 who had been exposed to COVID-19. The V call is TRBV5-1, the J call TRBJ2-7, with a tentative D call TRBD1 (5 bases). The sample was PBMCs or T cells enriched from blood (not recorded which). This CDR3 is CASSRGRTYEQYF. The CDR3 nucleotides are TGCGCCAGCAGCAGGGGCAGAACCTACGAGCAGTACTTC.